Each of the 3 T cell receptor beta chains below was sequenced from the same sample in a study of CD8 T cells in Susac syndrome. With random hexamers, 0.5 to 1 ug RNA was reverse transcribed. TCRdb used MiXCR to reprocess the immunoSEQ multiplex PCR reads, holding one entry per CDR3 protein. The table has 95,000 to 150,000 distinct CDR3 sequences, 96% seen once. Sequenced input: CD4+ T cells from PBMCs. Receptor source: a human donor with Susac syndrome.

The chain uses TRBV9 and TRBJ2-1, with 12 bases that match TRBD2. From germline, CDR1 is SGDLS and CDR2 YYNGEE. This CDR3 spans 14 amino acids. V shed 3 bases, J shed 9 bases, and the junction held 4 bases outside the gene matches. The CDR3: CASSGTSGKSEQFF. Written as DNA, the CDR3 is TGTGCCAGCAGCGGGACTAGCGGGAAGAGTGAGCAGTTCTTC.

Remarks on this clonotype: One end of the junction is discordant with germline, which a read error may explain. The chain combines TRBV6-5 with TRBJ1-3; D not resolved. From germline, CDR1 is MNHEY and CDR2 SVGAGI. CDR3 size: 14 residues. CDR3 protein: CASMRVVSENTIYF. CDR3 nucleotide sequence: TGTGCCAGCATGAGGGTAGTTTCTGAAAACACCATATATTTT.

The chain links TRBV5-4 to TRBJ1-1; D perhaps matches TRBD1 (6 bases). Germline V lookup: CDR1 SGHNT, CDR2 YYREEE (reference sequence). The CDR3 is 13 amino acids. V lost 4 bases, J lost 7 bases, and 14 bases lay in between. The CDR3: CASSQGRYSEAFF. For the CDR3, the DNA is TGTGCCAGCAGCCAGGGGCGTTATAGTGAAGCTTTCTTT.